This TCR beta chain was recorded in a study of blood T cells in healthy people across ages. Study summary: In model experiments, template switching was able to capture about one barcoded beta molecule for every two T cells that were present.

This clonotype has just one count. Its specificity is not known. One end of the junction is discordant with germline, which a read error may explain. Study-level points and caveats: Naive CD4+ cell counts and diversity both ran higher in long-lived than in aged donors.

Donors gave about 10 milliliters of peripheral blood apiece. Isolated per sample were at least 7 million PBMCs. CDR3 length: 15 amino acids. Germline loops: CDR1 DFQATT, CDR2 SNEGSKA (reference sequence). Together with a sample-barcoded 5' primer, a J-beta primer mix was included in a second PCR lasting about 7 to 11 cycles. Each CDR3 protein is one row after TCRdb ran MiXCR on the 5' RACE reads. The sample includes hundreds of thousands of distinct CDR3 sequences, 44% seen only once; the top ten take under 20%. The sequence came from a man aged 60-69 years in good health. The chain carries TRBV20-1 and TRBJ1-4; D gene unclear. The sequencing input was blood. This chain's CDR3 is CSAQPLGMPNEKRFF. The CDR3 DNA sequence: TGCAGTGCTCAACCTTTAGGGATGCCTAATGAAAAACGGTTTTTT.